This entry lists 9 T cell receptor beta chains sequenced from one sample in a study of response to subunit inactivated influenza vaccine. TCRdb re-called the RT-PCR reads through MiXCR, storing one row per CDR3 protein. In the table there are around 150,000 distinct CDR3 sequences, about a tenth of which are singletons. Source: non-naive T cells sorted from PBMCs, taken around seven weeks after vaccination. These receptors came from a man between 45 and 60 years old who received an inactivated influenza vaccine.

This clonotype showed up just a few times. The CDR3 here is CSASSGPRNQPQHF. The CDR3 DNA reads as TGCAGTGCTAGTTCAGGGCCGCGCAATCAGCCCCAGCATTTT. The chain has TRBV20-1 and TRBJ1-5; possibly TRBD1 for D (5 bases). Germline assignment: CDR1 DFQATT and CDR2 SNEGSKA (reference sequence). CDR3 length equals 14 residues. Trimming pared 3 bases from V and 2 bases from J, leaving 11 bases between.

Only a few counts were recorded for this clonotype. The CDR3 is CASSQGNRNLDNEQFF. The CDR3 DNA follows: TGCGCCAGCAGCCAAGGGAATAGGAATTTGGACAATGAGCAGTTCTTC. The chain links TRBV4-3 to TRBJ2-1; D is unresolved. CDR1 and CDR2 from the germline V gene are LGHNA and YSLEER. The CDR3 extends over 16 amino acids. Deletions cut 1 base from V and 5 bases from J, with 15 bases between.

Points on this clonotype: Since a much larger clone is just one base distant, this may be a read error. The genes are TRBV5-1 and TRBJ1-1; no reliable D call. The CDR3 spans 14 residues. Trimming cost V 0 bases and J 6 bases, with 12 bases left between them. CDR1 is SGHRS, CDR2 YFSETQ, per germline. CDR3 loop: CASSLDTGGSEAFF. The CDR3 coding sequence is TGCGCCAGCAGCTTGGACACGGGTGGTTCTGAAGCTTTCTTT.

The table lists this clonotype with many counts. The J gene is TRBJ1-1, the V gene TRBV27, with 8 bases fitting TRBD1. The CDR3 loop spans 14 amino acids. With V trimmed by 6 bases and J by 7 bases, 10 bases remained unmatched. Germline-derived CDR1 and CDR2 are MNHEY and SMNVEV (reference sequence). The CDR3 loop reads CASRPLQDRDEAFF. The CDR3 region has the DNA TGTGCCAGCAGGCCGTTACAGGACAGGGATGAAGCTTTCTTT.

The chain has TRBV25-1 and TRBJ1-1, with unresolved D. V lost 6 bases, J lost 7 bases, and 21 bases lay in between. Germline V gene lookup returns CDR1 MGHDK and CDR2 SYGVNS. This CDR3 has 15 residues. In nucleotides, the CDR3 is TGTGCCAGCAGAGCACCTCCCGGGCTAAGTTATGAAGCTTTCTTT. It codes for CASRAPPGLSYEAFF.

This clonotype was seen repeatedly, ten times or more. The V and J genes are TRBV27 and TRBJ2-1; 8 nucleotides match TRBD2. J gave up 10 bases and V 4 bases, and 12 bases lay outside the gene matches. Germline CDR1 reads MNHEY; CDR2 reads SMNVEV (reference sequence). This CDR3 contains 15 residues. The chain's CDR3 is CASSSGTSQLREQFF. CDR3 nucleotide sequence: TGTGCCAGCAGTTCAGGGACTAGTCAGCTTCGGGAGCAGTTCTTC.

This clonotype was observed a few times. This chain links TRBV7-9 with TRBJ2-1; TRBD2 matches 11 bases. The V segment lost 1 base and the J segment 12 bases; nucleotides outside the gene matches: 11. The CDR3 totals 16 residues. Germline V gene sequence: CDR1 SEHNR, CDR2 FQNEAQ (reference sequence). CDR3 coding DNA: TGTGCCAGCAGCTTAGGTGGGCTAGCGGGAGGTCGAGGGCAGTTCTTC. Its translation is CASSLGGLAGGRGQFF.

This chain connects TRBV20-1 to TRBJ2-5; tentative D call: TRBD1 (6 bases). This CDR3 has 14 residues. Between the trimmed V and J ends, which lost 3 bases and 4 bases, there was a span of 15 bases. Germline assignment: CDR1 DFQATT and CDR2 SNEGSKA (reference sequence). The CDR3 protein is CSASSALGGETQYF. CDR3 nucleotide sequence: TGCAGTGCTAGTTCGGCATTAGGGGGAGAGACCCAGTACTTC.

Many counts were recorded for this clonotype. The rearrangement links TRBV11-2 to TRBJ1-6, with D unresolved. This CDR3 spans 15 amino acids. Germline lookup yields CDR1 SGHAT and CDR2 FQNNGV. V was cut by 0 bases and J by 9 bases, with 12 bases left in between. CDR3 nucleotides: TGTGCCAGCAGCTTAGAGGGCAGGAGTGGTTCACCCCTCCACTTT. It specifies CASSLEGRSGSPLHF. The variable domain in full, with the rest retrieved from reference TRBV11-2 and TRBJ1-6, is EAGVAQSPRYKIIEKRQSVAFWCNPISGHATLYWYQQILGQGPKLLIQFQNNGVVDDSQLPKDRFSAERLKGVDSTLKIQPAKLEDSAVYLCASSLEGRSGSPLHFGNGTRLTVT.